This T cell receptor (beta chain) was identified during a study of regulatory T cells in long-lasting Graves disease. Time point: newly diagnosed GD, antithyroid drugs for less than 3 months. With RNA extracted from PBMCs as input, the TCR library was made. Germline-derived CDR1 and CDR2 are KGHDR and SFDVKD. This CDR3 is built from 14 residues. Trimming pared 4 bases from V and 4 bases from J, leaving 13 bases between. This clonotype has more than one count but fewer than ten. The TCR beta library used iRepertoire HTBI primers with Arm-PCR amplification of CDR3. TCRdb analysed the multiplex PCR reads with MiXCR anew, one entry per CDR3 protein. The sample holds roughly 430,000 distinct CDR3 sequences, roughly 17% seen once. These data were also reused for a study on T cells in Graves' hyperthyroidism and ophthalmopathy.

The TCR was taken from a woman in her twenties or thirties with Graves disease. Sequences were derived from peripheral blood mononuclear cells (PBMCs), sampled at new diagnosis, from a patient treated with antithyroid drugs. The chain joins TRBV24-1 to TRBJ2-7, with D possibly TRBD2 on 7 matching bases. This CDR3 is CATSDTGGQYEQYF. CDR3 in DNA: TGTGCCACCAGTGACACCGGGGGGCAATACGAGCAGTACTTC.